This T cell receptor beta chain was retrieved from a study of graft-versus-host responses after intestinal transplantation. At the level of the study: Recipients got multivisceral, liver-intestinal, or isolated intestinal transplants. Anti-thymocyte globulin induction was given to all recipients, followed by tacrolimus and steroids for roughly 3 years.

The CDR3 runs 13 residues. J lost 3 bases, V lost 6 bases, and 2 bases had no gene match. Germline loops: CDR1 MNHEY, CDR2 SMNVEV (reference sequence). Study-wide results and caveats: Graft-donor T cell macrochimerism coincided with high graft-versus-host to host-versus-graft clonal ratios in allografts.

The culture paired 200,000 irradiated violet-dye-labeled stimulators with 200,000 CFSE-labeled responders. Once the reaction had ended, proliferating CFSE-low CD3+CD4+ and CD3+CD8+ responders were sorted. This table comes from immunoSEQ multiplex PCR, and its TCRdb copy is limited to in-frame clones, with some not included. The sample lists under 20,000 clones; under 45% were seen once. Sequencing used alloreactive CD8+ T cells from a mixed lymphocyte reaction culture, obtained before intestinal transplant. Regarding subset: CFSE-low proliferating T cells sorted from roughly 6-day pre-transplant mixed lymphocyte reaction (GvH or HvG direction). This receptor was taken from a human patient who received an intestinal transplant. This chain connects TRBV27 to TRBJ2-5; 9 bases fit TRBD2. CDR3 residues: CASSRLAEETQYF. DNA of the CDR3: TGTGCCAGCAGCCGACTAGCGGAAGAGACCCAGTACTTC.